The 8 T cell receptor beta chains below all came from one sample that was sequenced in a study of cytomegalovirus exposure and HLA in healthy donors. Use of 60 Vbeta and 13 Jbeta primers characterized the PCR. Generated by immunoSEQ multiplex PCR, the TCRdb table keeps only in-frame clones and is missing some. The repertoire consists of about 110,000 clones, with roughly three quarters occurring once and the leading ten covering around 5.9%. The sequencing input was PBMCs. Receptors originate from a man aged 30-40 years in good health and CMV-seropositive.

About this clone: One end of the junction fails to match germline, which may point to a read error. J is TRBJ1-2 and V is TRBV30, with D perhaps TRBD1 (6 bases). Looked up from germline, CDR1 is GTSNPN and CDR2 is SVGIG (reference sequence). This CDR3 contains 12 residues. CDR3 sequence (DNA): TGTGCCTGGAGGAAAACGGACAGTTTCAAACCCTTC. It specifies CAWRKTDSFKPF.

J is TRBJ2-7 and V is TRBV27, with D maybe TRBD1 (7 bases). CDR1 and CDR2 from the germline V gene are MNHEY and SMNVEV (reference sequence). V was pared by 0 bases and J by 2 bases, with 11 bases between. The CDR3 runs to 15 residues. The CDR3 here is CASSLSRGDTYEQYF. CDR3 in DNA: TGTGCCAGCAGTTTATCCAGGGGGGACACCTACGAGCAGTACTTC.

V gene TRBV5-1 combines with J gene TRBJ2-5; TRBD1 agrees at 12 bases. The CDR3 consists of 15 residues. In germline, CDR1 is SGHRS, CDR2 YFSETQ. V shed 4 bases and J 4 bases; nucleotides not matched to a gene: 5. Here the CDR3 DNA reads TGCGCCAGCAGCACGGGACAGGGGGCCGGAGAGACCCAGTACTTC. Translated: CASSTGQGAGETQYF.

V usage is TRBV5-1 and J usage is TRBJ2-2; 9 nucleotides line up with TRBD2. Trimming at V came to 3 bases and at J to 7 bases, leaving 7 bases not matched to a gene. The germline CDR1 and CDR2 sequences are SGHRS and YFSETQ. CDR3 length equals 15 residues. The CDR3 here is CASSSSGEGGGELFF. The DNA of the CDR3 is TGCGCCAGCAGCTCTAGCGGGGAAGGCGGCGGGGAGCTGTTTTTT. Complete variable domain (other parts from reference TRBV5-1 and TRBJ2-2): KAGVTQTPRYLIKTRGQQVTLSCSPISGHRSVSWYQQTPGQGLQFLFEYFSETQRNKGNFPGRFSGRQFSNSRSEMNVSTLELGDSALYLCASSSSGEGGGELFFGEGSRLTVL.

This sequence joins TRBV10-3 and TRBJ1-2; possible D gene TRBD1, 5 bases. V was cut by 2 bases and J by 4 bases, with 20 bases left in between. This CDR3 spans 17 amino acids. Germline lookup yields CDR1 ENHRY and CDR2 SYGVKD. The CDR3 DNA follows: TGTGCCATCAGTGAGAAATTTTCTGGCGGGACCGGCTATGGCTACACCTTC. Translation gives CAISEKFSGGTGYGYTF.

CDR3 in DNA: TGTGCCAGCAGCTTCCGCACCGGGGAGCTGTTTTTT. Translation gives CASSFRTGELFF. The chain employs TRBV11-3 and TRBJ2-2; D not resolved. CDR1 and CDR2 from the germline V gene are SGHNT and YENEEA. The CDR3 has 12 amino acids. V lost 3 bases and J lost 4, with 3 bases in between.

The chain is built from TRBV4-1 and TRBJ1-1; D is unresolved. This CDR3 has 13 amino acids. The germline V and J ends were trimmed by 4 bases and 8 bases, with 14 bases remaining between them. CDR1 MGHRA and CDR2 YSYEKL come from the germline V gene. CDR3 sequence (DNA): TGCGCCAGCAGCCCAAGGAGAGAAGAAGAAGCTTTCTTT. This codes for CASSPRREEEAFF.

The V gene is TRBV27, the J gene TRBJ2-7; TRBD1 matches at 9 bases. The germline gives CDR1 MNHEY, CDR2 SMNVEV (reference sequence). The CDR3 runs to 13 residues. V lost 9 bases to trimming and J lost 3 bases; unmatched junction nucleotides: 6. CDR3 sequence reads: CASMGQGLYEQYF. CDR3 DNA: TGTGCCAGTATGGGACAGGGCCTCTACGAGCAGTACTTC.